These T cell receptor beta chains were read from a single sample in a study of cytomegalovirus exposure and HLA in healthy donors. Produced via immunoSEQ multiplex PCR; TCRdb's table is partial and in-frame only. The table records about 170,000 clones, 79% of them present only once. The sequenced sample consisted of PBMCs. These TCRs come from a woman between 45 and 65 years old in good health and CMV-seronegative. CDR3s include the opening cysteine and the closing phenylalanine or tryptophan. Each record gives: CDR3 DNA, CDR3 protein, V gene, clone size, J gene, D gene. A D gene is named only where the DNA matches it firmly. Some rows have no size entry. The others give once, few or many, or a class for an expanded clone.

TGTGCCTGGAGTTTTCGGACTAGCGGGGCCTCCTACAATGAGCAGTTCTTC CAWSFRTSGASYNEQFF TRBV30 once TRBJ2-1 TRBD2
TGCGCCAGCAGCCAGAAGACAGGGGCGGTTGCTGAAGCTTTCTTT CASSQKTGAVAEAFF TRBV4-3 . TRBJ1-1 TRBD1
TGTGCCAGCAGCGCCGGGACAGGTGTCAAAAACATTCAGTACTTC CASSAGTGVKNIQYF TRBV7-2 once TRBJ2-4 TRBD1
TGTGCCAGCAGCCCTACGGACAGGTTCGCTGAAGCTTTCTTT CASSPTDRFAEAFF TRBV11-2 . TRBJ1-1 TRBD1
TGTGCCAGCATGGGTGGAGGGATCAATCAGCCCCAGCATTTT CASMGGGINQPQHF TRBV6-5 . TRBJ1-5 .
TGTGCCAGCAGCTTAACGGGCGGCAATCAGCCCCAGCATTTT CASSLTGGNQPQHF TRBV7-3 . TRBJ1-5 .
TGCGCCAGCAGCCAACGACTCGGCAATCAGCCCCAGCATTTT CASSQRLGNQPQHF TRBV4-3 . TRBJ1-5 .
TGTGCCAGCAGCTTACAAGCGGAGTACTACGAGCAGTACTTC CASSLQAEYYEQYF TRBV7-2 . TRBJ2-7 .
TGCGCCAGCAGCCAAGATAGCGGGGGGGCCGCCGGGGAGCTGTTTTTT CASSQDSGGAAGELFF TRBV4-3 . TRBJ2-2 TRBD2
TGTGCCACCAGCAGAGTTGGAGGGCTGGAAGCTTTCTTT CATSRVGGLEAFF TRBV15 few TRBJ1-1 .
TGCGCCAGCAGCCGAGACAGGGTTTTATACGAGCAGTACTTC CASSRDRVLYEQYF TRBV4-3 . TRBJ2-7 TRBD1
TGTGCCAGCAGCTCAAGCGGGGACAGGTTGGGATATGGCTACACCTTC CASSSSGDRLGYGYTF TRBV5-4 . TRBJ1-2 TRBD1
TGTGCCAGCAGCCCACCAGGAACCTCTGGGGCCAACGTCCTGACTTTC CASSPPGTSGANVLTF TRBV9 . TRBJ2-6 .
TGTGCCAGCAGCTCTAATGGACAGGGGGGAGCCAAAAACATTCAGTACTTC CASSSNGQGGAKNIQYF TRBV7-2 . TRBJ2-4 TRBD1